A selection of T cell receptor beta chains follows, all from one sample in a study of CD8+ T cells in alopecia areata. The repertoire was sequenced with immunoSEQ multiplex PCR; TCRdb's copy has only in-frame clones and lacks some. The table has more than 90,000 clones, about 64% seen once. Specimen: CD8+ T cells sorted from blood, collected at week 4, from a patient treated with tofacitinib. Source of these receptors: a human donor with alopecia areata. The conserved cysteine and the conserved F or W are not part of the CDR3 here.

V gene	J gene	CDR3 protein
TRBV7-6	TRBJ2-7	ASSLGQLYEQY
TRBV18	TRBJ1-2	ASSPPVDSYGYT
TRBV27	TRBJ2-7	ASSVAGGSSYEQY
TRBV7-6	TRBJ2-7	ASSSGTGTYEQY
TRBV30	TRBJ1-1	AWSISPEAF
TRBV4-3	TRBJ1-4	ASSQDWAGGTNEKLF
TRBV27	TRBJ2-2	ASNSAVNTGELF
TRBV5-1	TRBJ1-1	ASSSPRTGGAGTEAF
TRBV7-2	TRBJ2-7	ASSLAGPVEQY
TRBV9	TRBJ2-6	ASSVGAGSSGANVLT
TRBV29-1	TRBJ2-1	SVEGASGSYNEQF
TRBV5-4	TRBJ2-7	ASSQDRAYEQY
TRBV9	TRBJ2-7	ASSPGTLAYEQY
TRBV5-6	TRBJ2-3	ASSLAGGYPTQY
TRBV5-6	TRBJ2-7	ASSLEGLYTYEQY
TRBV14	TRBJ1-3	ASSPGHVRGNTIY
TRBV7-7	TRBJ2-2	AIFARHRNTGELF
TRBV13	TRBJ2-2	ASSLRGHGELF